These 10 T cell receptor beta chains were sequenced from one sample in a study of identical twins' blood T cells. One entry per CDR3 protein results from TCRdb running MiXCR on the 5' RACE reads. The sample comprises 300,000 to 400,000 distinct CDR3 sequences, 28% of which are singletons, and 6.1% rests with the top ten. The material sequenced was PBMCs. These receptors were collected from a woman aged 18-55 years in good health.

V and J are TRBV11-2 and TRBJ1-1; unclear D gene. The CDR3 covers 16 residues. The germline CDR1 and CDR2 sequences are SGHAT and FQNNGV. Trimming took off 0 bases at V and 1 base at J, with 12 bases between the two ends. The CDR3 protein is CASSLDPSRRNTEAFF. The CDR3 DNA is TGTGCCAGCAGCTTAGATCCCAGCAGGCGGAACACTGAAGCTTTCTTT.

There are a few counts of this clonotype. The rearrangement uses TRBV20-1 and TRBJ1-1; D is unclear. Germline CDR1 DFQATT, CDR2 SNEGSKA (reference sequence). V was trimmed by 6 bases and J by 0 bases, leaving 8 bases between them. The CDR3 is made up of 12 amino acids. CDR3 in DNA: TGCAGTGCCGGAAAAATGAACACTGAAGCTTTCTTT. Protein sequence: CSAGKMNTEAFF.

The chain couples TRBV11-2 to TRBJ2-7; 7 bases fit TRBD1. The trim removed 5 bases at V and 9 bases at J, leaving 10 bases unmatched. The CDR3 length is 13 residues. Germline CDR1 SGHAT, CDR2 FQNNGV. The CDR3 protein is CASSKQGLNGQYF. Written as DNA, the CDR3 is TGTGCCAGCAGCAAACAGGGGCTCAACGGGCAGTACTTC.

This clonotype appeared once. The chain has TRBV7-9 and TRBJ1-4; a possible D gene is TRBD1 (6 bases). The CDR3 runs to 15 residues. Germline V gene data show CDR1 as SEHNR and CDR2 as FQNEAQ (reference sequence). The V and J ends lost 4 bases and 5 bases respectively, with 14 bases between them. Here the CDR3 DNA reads TGTGCCAGCAGCTCCGACAGGCTTCCCAATGAAAAACTGTTTTTT. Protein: CASSSDRLPNEKLFF.

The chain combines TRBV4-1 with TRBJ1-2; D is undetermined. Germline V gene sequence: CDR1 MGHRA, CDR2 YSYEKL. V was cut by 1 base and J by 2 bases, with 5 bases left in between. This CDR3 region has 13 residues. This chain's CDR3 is CASSQVRNYGYTF. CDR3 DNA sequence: TGCGCCAGCAGCCAAGTCCGAAACTATGGCTACACCTTC.

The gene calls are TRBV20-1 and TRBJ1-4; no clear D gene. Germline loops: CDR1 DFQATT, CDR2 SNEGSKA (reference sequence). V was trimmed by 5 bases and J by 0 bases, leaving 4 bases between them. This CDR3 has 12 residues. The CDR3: CSASTTNEKLFF. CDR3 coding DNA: TGCAGTGCTTCGACAACTAATGAAAAACTGTTTTTT.

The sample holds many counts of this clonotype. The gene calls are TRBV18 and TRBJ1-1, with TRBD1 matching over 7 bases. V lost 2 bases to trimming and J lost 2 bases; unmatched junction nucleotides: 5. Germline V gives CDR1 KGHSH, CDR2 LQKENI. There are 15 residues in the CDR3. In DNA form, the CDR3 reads TGTGCCAGCTCACCAAAAGGGGGCCTAAACACTGAAGCTTTCTTT. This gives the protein CASSPKGGLNTEAFF.

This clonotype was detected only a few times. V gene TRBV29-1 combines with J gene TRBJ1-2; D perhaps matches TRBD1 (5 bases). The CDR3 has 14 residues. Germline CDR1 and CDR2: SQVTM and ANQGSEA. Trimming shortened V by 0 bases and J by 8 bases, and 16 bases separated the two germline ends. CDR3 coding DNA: TGCAGCGTTGAAGATGTTAGGGCCGAGGGGGGCTACACCTTC. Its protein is CSVEDVRAEGGYTF. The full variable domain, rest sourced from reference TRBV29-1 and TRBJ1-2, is SAVISQKPSRDICQRGTSLTIQCQVDSQVTMMFWYRQQPGQSLTLIATANQGSEATYESGFVIDKFPISRPNLTFSTLTVSNMSPEDSSIYLCSVEDVRAEGGYTFGSGTRLTVV.

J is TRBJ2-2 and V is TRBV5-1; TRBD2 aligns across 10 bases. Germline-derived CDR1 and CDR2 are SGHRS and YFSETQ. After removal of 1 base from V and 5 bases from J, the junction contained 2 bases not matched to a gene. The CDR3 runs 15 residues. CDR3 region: CASSLLLAGTGELFF. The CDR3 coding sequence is TGCGCCAGCAGCTTGTTACTAGCGGGAACCGGGGAGCTGTTTTTT.

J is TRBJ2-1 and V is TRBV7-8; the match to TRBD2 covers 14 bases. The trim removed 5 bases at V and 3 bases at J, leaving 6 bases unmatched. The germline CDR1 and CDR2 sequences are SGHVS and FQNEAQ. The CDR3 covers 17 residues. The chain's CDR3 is CASSDGTSGSLYNEQFF. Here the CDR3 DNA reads TGTGCCAGCAGCGATGGGACTAGCGGGAGTCTCTACAATGAGCAGTTCTTC.